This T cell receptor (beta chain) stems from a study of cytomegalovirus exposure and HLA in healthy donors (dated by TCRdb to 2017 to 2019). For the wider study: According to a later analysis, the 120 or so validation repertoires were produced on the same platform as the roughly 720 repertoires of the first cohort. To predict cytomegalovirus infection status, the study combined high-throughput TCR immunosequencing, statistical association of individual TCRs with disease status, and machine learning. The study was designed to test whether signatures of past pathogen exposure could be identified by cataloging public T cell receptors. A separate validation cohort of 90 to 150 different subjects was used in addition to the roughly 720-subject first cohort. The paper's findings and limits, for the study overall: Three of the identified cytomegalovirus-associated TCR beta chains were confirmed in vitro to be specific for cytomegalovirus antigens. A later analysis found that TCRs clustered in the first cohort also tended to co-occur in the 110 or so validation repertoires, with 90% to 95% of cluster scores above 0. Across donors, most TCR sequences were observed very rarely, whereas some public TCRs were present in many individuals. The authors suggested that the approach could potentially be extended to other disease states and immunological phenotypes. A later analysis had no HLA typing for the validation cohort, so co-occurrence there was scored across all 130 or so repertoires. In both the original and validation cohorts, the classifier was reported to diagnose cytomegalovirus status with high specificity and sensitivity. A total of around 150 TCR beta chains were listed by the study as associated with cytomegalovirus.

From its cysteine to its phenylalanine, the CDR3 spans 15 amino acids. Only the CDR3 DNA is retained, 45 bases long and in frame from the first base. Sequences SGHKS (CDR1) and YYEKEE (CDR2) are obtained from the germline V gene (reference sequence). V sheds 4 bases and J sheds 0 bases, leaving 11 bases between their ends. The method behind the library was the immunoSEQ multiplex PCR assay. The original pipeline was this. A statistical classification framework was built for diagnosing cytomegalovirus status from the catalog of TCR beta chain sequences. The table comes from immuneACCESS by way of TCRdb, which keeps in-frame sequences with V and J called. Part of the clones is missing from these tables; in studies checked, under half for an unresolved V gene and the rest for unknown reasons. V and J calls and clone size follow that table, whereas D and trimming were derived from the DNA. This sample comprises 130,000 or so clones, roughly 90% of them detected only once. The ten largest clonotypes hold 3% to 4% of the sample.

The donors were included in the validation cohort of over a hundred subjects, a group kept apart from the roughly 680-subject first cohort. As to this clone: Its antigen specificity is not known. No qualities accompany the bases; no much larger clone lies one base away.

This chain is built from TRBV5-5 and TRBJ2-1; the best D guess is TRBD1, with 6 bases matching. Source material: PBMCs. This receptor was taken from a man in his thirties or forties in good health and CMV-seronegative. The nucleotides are TGTGCCAGCAGCCAAGAGGACAGCTCCTACAATGAGCAGTTCTTC. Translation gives CASSQEDSSYNEQFF.